Below, one T cell receptor (beta chain) is given with its context. Its target is not known. This sample stems from a study of OX40 agonist ivuxolimab in advanced cancers. At the level of the study: The patients got ivuxolimab, which is an agonistic anti-OX40 (CD134) antibody.

From germline, CDR1 is LNHDA and CDR2 SQIVND (reference sequence). The CDR3 runs 14 residues. V was clipped by 3 bases and J by 3 bases, with 10 bases between them. TCRdb's table, derived via immunoSEQ multiplex PCR, lists solely in-frame clones and lacks some. In the table there are about 79,000 clones, around 90% of which are singletons. Overall study findings and caveats: Partial responders at 0.1-3.0 mg/kg had among the lowest clonal expansion. Researchers report that CD8+ T cells had, on average, more expanded clones than CD4+.

This rearrangement joins TRBV19 to TRBJ2-3; D is undetermined. Sequencing was performed on CD4+ or CD8+ T cells sorted from blood, taken in a trial of the OX40 agonist ivuxolimab. The sequence was obtained from an adult with an advanced solid tumor such as melanoma, head and neck, liver or kidney cancer. This chain's CDR3 is CASSISGSTDTQYF. As DNA, the CDR3 is TGTGCCAGTAGTATTTCGGGCAGTACAGATACGCAGTATTTT.